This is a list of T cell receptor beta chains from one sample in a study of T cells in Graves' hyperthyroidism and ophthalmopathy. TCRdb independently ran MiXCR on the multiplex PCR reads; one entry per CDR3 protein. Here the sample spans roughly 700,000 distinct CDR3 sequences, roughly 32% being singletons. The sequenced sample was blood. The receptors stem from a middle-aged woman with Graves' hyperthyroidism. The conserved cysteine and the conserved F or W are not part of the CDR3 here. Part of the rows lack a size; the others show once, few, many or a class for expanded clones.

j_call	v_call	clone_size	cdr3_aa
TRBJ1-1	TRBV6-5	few	ASSYKPRGAGEAF
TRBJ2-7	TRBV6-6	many	ASSYALGYEQY
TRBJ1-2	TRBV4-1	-	ASSQDPKGAGGYT
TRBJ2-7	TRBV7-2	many	ASSLHSPPASEQY
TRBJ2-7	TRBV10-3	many	AISESYSSYEQY
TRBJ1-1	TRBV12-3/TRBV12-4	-	ASSQANSEAF
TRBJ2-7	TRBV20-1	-	SAMSGEVSYEQY
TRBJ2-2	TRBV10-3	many	AISGGRSNTGELF
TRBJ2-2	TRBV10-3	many	AISEMGQGGTGELF
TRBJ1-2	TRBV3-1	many	ASSQDVGPNYGYT
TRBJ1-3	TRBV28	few	ASSWGHSSGNTIY
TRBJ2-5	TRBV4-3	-	ASSQRRGRFAQY
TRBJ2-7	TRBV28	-	ASSPVFYEQY
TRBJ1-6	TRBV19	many	ASTDGGGPSSPLH
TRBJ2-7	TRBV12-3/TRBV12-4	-	ASRHGYEQY
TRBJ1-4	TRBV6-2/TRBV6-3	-	ASSRTGWREKLF
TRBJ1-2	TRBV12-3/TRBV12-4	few	ASSPGAPANYGYT
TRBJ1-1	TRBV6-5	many	ASSYRLEAF
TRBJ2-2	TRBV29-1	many	SVGGADTGELF
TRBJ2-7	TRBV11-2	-	AGSLRSYEQY
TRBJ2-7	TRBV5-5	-	ASSLDLQSSYEQY
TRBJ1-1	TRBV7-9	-	ASSLGRGGYTEAF
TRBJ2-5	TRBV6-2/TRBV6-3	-	ASGNGQETQY
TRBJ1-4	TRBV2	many	ASSESVTNEKLF
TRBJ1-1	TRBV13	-	ASSKLQNTEAF
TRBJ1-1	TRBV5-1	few	ASSLVFAGKAF
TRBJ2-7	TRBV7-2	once	ASRGSSGGSPYEQY
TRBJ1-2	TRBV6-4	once	ASTSVGAGYGYT
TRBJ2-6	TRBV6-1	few	ASSDGLFGQGVAGANVLT
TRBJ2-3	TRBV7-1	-	ASSSKDTQY
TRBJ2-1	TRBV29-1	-	SVGAYNEQF
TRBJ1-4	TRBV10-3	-	AIRTAGTSGGARLIREKLL
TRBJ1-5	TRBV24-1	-	ATSDSSGNLH
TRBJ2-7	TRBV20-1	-	SARVGAGDEQY
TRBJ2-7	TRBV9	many	ASSVGGFSHEQY
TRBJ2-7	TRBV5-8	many	ASSKGPEGVQY
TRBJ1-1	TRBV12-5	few	ASGLAMNTEAF
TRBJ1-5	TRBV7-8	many	ASSRVTGYEQPQH
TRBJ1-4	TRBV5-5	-	ASSLAVNEKLF
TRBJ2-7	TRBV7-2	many	ASSLQRQGPY
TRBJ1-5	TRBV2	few	ASEGGSNQPQH
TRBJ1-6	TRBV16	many	ASRPGTGGNSPLH
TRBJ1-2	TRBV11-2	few	ASSQDRQGANYGYT
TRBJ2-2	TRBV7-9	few	ASSPARQPLGSGELF
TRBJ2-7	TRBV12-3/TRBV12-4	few	ASRTGTAALEQY
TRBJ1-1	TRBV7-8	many	ASSLMGQGVKDTEAF
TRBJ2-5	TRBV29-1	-	SVLAGDAAQY
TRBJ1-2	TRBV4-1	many	ASSQDPFYGYT
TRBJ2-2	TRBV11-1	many	ASSLYTSASTGELF
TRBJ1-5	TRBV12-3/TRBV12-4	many	ASSLGGQSSNQPQH
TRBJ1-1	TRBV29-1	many	SVKQGKRTEAF
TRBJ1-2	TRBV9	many	ASSVRPLYGTANYGYT
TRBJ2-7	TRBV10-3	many	AISESGNRGPLSQY
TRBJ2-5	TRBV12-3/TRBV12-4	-	ASTLGLAGGESQY
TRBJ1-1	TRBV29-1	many	SVESQGNTEAF
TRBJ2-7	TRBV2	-	ARRMNEQY
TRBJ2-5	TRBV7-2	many	ASSFLDRQETQY
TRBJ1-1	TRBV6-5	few	ASTYGGGWNTEAF
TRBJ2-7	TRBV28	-	ASSSGPPGTYEQY
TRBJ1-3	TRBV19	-	ASSTRRFDPSGNTIY